The next 27 T cell receptor beta chains were all read from a single sample in a study of STAT5B mutations in CD4+ large granular lymphocyte leukemia. Repertoires were generated with immunoSEQ multiplex PCR, while TCRdb's copy carries only in-frame clones and drops some. The sample contains around 30,000 clones, about 70% of which appear only once. Sequenced sample: CD4+ T cells from blood buffy coats. The receptor set was obtained from a human donor in good health.

In this sample, this clone turned up a few times. This chain uses TRBV19 with TRBJ1-5, with a tentative D call TRBD1 (6 bases). Germline CDR1 LNHDA, CDR2 SQIVND (reference sequence). This CDR3 has 16 residues. V was trimmed by 6 bases and J by 1 base, leaving 16 bases between them. For the CDR3, the DNA is TGTGCCAGTAGCACCTCGGGCAGGGGAAGCAATCAGCCCCAGCATTTT. It translates to CASSTSGRGSNQPQHF.

This clone showed up just once. DNA of the CDR3: TGCGCCAGCAGCTTGGTTAGGACTAGTACCGGGGAGCTGTTTTTT. Translated, it gives CASSLVRTSTGELFF. This chain connects TRBV5-1 to TRBJ2-2, with 7 bases aligning to TRBD2. The germline gives CDR1 SGHRS, CDR2 YFSETQ. The CDR3 loop spans 15 amino acids. The junction had 4 bases not matched to a gene; V was cut back by 0 bases and J by 5 bases.

Notes on this clone: Other DNA sequences within the sample encode an identical CDR3. CDR3 DNA: TGCGCCAGCAGCTTGGCCTTGAACACCGGGGAGCTGTTTTTT. Residues: CASSLALNTGELFF. The chain employs TRBV5-1 and TRBJ2-2; D unresolved. This CDR3 has 14 residues. V gave up 0 bases and J gave up 1 base, with 4 bases separating them. Per germline, CDR1 SGHRS and CDR2 YFSETQ.

The rearrangement links TRBV25-1 to TRBJ2-2, with 10 bases that match TRBD1. Trimming removed 4 bases from V and 4 bases from J; junction bases left unmatched: 3. Germline lookup yields CDR1 MGHDK and CDR2 SYGVNS. This CDR3 comprises 15 residues. CDR3 nucleotides: TGTGCCAGCAGTGGGGGACAGGGGAGCACCGGGGAGCTGTTTTTT. It codes for CASSGGQGSTGELFF.

In this sample, this clone turned up a few times. V usage is TRBV15 and J usage is TRBJ1-1, with D unclear. The CDR3 covers 15 residues. Germline CDR1 and CDR2: LNHNV and YYDKDF (reference sequence). Trimming left V 0 bases short and J 0 bases short, with 8 bases between. CDR3 sequence reads: CATSRDRRLNTEAFF. For the CDR3, the DNA is TGTGCCACCAGCAGAGATCGACGATTGAACACTGAAGCTTTCTTT.

CDR3 protein: CASSPGAANTEAFF. The CDR3, as DNA: TGTGCCAGCTCACCTGGGGCGGCGAACACTGAAGCTTTCTTT. The chain is built from TRBV18 and TRBJ1-1; TRBD1 might be the D (5 bases). V lost 3 bases to trimming and J lost 1 base, with 9 bases between them. The length of the CDR3 is 14 residues. CDR1 and CDR2 from the germline V gene are KGHSH and LQKENI.

The J gene is TRBJ1-6, the V gene TRBV7-2; no clear D. Germline-derived CDR1 and CDR2 are SGHTA and FQGNSA. V dropped 5 bases and J dropped 9 bases, with 11 bases sitting between them. The CDR3 extends over 13 amino acids. The CDR3 here is CASSQVERSPLHF. The DNA for the CDR3 is TGTGCCAGCAGCCAGGTTGAACGTTCACCCCTCCACTTT.

There are a few counts of this clone. The chain has TRBV28 and TRBJ1-1; weak D call: TRBD1 (5 bases). V lost 6 bases and J lost 4, with 15 bases in between. Germline loops: CDR1 MDHEN, CDR2 SYDVKM. The CDR3 has 14 amino acids. The CDR3 sequence is CASRWGSGTTEAFF. The DNA for the CDR3 is TGTGCCAGCAGGTGGGGATCGGGGACCACTGAAGCTTTCTTT.

This clone was counted a single time. The DNA of the CDR3 is TGCAGTGCTGGAATTACTAGTGGCTACACCTTC. This gives the protein CSAGITSGYTF. The chain has TRBV20-1 and TRBJ1-2, with unresolved D. Germline V gives CDR1 DFQATT, CDR2 SNEGSKA (reference sequence). Between the trimmed V and J ends, which lost 5 bases and 7 bases, there was a span of 11 bases. CDR3 size: 11 residues.

The J gene is TRBJ1-1, the V gene TRBV6-6; the D is unclear. CDR1 and CDR2 (germline): MNHNY, SVGAGI (reference sequence). This CDR3 has 13 residues. V lost 2 bases and J lost 2, with 6 bases in between. The DNA of the CDR3 is TGTGCCAGCAGTTACCGGCCAAACACTGAAGCTTTCTTT. Translation: CASSYRPNTEAFF.

The chain links TRBV7-2 to TRBJ1-1; TRBD1 agrees at 7 bases. The V segment lost 5 bases and the J segment 0 bases; nucleotides outside the gene matches: 9. Germline V lookup: CDR1 SGHTA, CDR2 FQGNSA. There are 16 residues in the CDR3. The CDR3 bases are TGTGCCAGCAGCCCCCTACCGACAGGGCTGAACACTGAAGCTTTCTTT. This sequence encodes CASSPLPTGLNTEAFF.

This clone was detected only a few times. The chain carries TRBV19 and TRBJ2-2; 9 bases match TRBD2. Losses at the gene ends were 3 bases for V and 6 bases for J; bases not matched to a gene: 5. Germline V gene data show CDR1 as LNHDA and CDR2 as SQIVND (reference sequence). The CDR3 totals 15 residues. The CDR3 loop is CASSIVSGGPGELFF. In nucleotides, the CDR3 is TGTGCCAGTAGTATTGTGAGCGGGGGGCCCGGGGAGCTGTTTTTT.

The gene calls are TRBV7-2 and TRBJ1-6, with D possibly matching TRBD1 (5 bases). Per the germline V gene, CDR1 is SGHTA and CDR2 is FQGNSA. V lost 2 bases to trimming and J lost 7 bases, with 9 bases between them. CDR3 size: 14 residues. Here the CDR3 reads CASSLQGRNSPLHF. The CDR3 coding sequence is TGTGCCAGCAGCTTACAGGGTAGAAATTCACCCCTCCACTTT.

This chain joins TRBV7-9 and TRBJ2-2; 7 bases line up with TRBD2. J lost 5 bases, V lost 6 bases, and 9 bases had no gene match. The V gene's germline CDR1 is SEHNR and CDR2 FQNEAQ (reference sequence). CDR3 length equals 15 residues. CDR3 in DNA: TGTGCCAGCAGGGCCCGGGGACTACTAACCGGGGAGCTGTTTTTT. It yields the protein CASRARGLLTGELFF. Together with reference TRBV7-9 and TRBJ2-2, the CDR3 gives the full variable domain: DTGVSQNPRHKITKRGQNVTFRCDPISEHNRLYWYRQTLGQGPEFLTYFQNEAQLEKSRLLSDRFSAERPKGSFSTLEIQRTEQGDSAMYLCASRARGLLTGELFFGEGSRLTVL.

CDR3 coding DNA: TGCGCCAGCAGCCAAAGTCCGCGGGGGAATGCGGTCACTGAAGCTTTCTTT. Its protein is CASSQSPRGNAVTEAFF. This chain joins TRBV4-1 and TRBJ1-1; the D gene is possibly TRBD1 (5 bases). This CDR3 comprises 17 residues. V was shortened by 2 bases and J by 4 bases, with 20 bases between the two germline ends. CDR1 and CDR2 (germline): MGHRA, YSYEKL.

The chain combines TRBV7-9 with TRBJ2-3; possibly TRBD2 for D (6 bases). Germline CDR1 SEHNR, CDR2 FQNEAQ (reference sequence). CDR3 length equals 17 residues. Trimming stripped 7 bases from V and 8 bases from J, with 28 bases between. The CDR3 DNA reads TGTGCCAGCACCCCCCCCGCCGCGGGGATCACAGTTGGTACGCAGTATTTT. Amino acids: CASTPPAAGITVGTQYF.

This clone was observed a handful of times. The chain combines TRBV10-1 with TRBJ1-5; D uncertain. This CDR3 spans 12 amino acids. CDR1 WNHNN and CDR2 SYGVQD come from the germline V gene (reference sequence). V lost 3 bases and J 4 bases, leaving 4 bases between the germline ends. CDR3 sequence reads: CASSESNQPQHF. The CDR3 DNA reads as TGCGCCAGCAGTGAAAGTAATCAGCCCCAGCATTTT.

The chain couples TRBV7-2 to TRBJ1-1; TRBD1 agrees at 9 bases. Germline loops: CDR1 SGHTA, CDR2 FQGNSA. The CDR3 has 16 residues. The V gene end was trimmed by 5 bases and the J gene end by 2 bases; junction bases not matched to a gene: 9. CDR3 sequence reads: CASSPRTGAYNTEAFF. CDR3 DNA: TGTGCCAGCAGCCCTCGGACAGGGGCGTACAACACTGAAGCTTTCTTT. Supplemented by reference TRBV7-2 and TRBJ1-1, the full variable domain reads GAGVSQSPSNKVTEKGKDVELRCDPISGHTALYWYRQSLGQGLEFLIYFQGNSAPDKSGLPSDRFSAERTGGSVSTLTIQRTQQEDSAVYLCASSPRTGAYNTEAFFGQGTRLTVV.

This clone is deemed medium-sized. The V and J genes are TRBV19 and TRBJ2-5; 8 nucleotides agree with TRBD1. The V gene end was trimmed by 3 bases and the J gene end by 4 bases; junction bases not matched to a gene: 7. CDR3 length: 15 amino acids. Germline CDR1 and CDR2: LNHDA and SQIVND (reference sequence). For the CDR3, the DNA is TGTGCCAGTAGTATCCGGCAGGGGGCTGCAGAGACCCAGTACTTC. This sequence encodes CASSIRQGAAETQYF.

This chain uses TRBV7-8 with TRBJ2-7; D perhaps matches TRBD1 (5 bases). V lost 10 bases to trimming and J lost 1 base, with 17 bases between them. Germline V CDR1 and CDR2: SGHVS, FQNEAQ. CDR3 size: 14 residues. DNA for the CDR3: TGTGCCACCGCACCGATAGGGGTTTCCTACGAGCAGTACTTC. Translation gives CATAPIGVSYEQYF.

In this sample, this clone turned up once. The rearrangement joins TRBV9 to TRBJ2-3, with D hard to call. The CDR3 runs 13 residues. V was clipped by 6 bases and J by 0 bases, with 8 bases between them. Germline CDR1 reads SGDLS; CDR2 reads YYNGEE. The DNA for the CDR3 is TGTGCCAGCAACCCTGCTAGCACAGATACGCAGTATTTT. Translating gives CASNPASTDTQYF. Using reference TRBV9 and TRBJ2-3 for the parts outside the CDR3, the full variable domain is DSGVTQTPKHLITATGQRVTLRCSPRSGDLSVYWYQQSLDQGLQFLIQYYNGEERAKGNILERFSAQQFPDLHSELNLSSLELGDSALYFCASNPASTDTQYFGPGTRLTVL.

This clone appeared a few times. The chain uses TRBV9 and TRBJ1-1; no definite D call. Trimming removed 1 base from V and 1 base from J, with 5 bases in between. CDR3 length: 13 amino acids. Germline-derived CDR1 and CDR2 are SGDLS and YYNGEE. The CDR3 region is CASSVISNTEAFF. In nucleotides, the CDR3 is TGTGCCAGCAGCGTAATCTCGAACACTGAAGCTTTCTTT.

The rearrangement links TRBV11-2 to TRBJ2-7, with D perhaps TRBD1 or TRBD2 (5 bases each). This CDR3 spans 15 amino acids. The V and J ends lost 5 bases and 7 bases respectively, with 21 bases between them. CDR1 and CDR2 from the germline V gene are SGHAT and FQNNGV. The CDR3 region has the DNA TGTGCCAGCAGCCGCAGCAGGGACCGGGTGAGGGAGCAGTACTTC. Encoded protein: CASSRSRDRVREQYF.

The chain couples TRBV5-1 to TRBJ2-2; 12 bases match TRBD1. CDR3 size: 15 residues. Germline lookup yields CDR1 SGHRS and CDR2 YFSETQ. V shed 4 bases, J shed 7 bases, and the junction held 5 bases outside the gene matches. The CDR3 DNA reads as TGCGCCAGCAGCACGGGACAGGGGGCAATCGGGGAGCTGTTTTTT. Protein product: CASSTGQGAIGELFF.

The chain recombines TRBV10-3 with TRBJ2-5, with 9 positions matching TRBD1. The CDR3 runs to 13 residues. From germline, CDR1 is ENHRY and CDR2 SYGVKD. V dropped 5 bases and J dropped 7; count of bases not matched to a gene: 5. The CDR3 DNA is TGTGCCATCAGTAACAGGGGGCTGGGGACCCAGTACTTC. Its translation is CAISNRGLGTQYF.

The chain employs TRBV19 and TRBJ1-6, with 9 positions matching TRBD1. In germline, CDR1 is LNHDA, CDR2 SQIVND (reference sequence). Trimming cost V 5 bases and J 7 bases; bases outside gene matches: 6. The CDR3 is 15 residues long. The CDR3 DNA is TGTGCCAGTAGTGGGGACAGGGTTTTAAATTCACCCCTCCACTTT. Amino acid sequence: CASSGDRVLNSPLHF.

The chain links TRBV5-6 to TRBJ2-5; 8 bases are shared with TRBD2. CDR1 is SGHDT and CDR2 is YYEEEE in the germline V gene. The CDR3 length is 15 residues. Trimming removed 1 base from V and 5 bases from J; junction bases left unmatched: 7. The CDR3 nucleotides are TGTGCCAGCAGCTTGCGCGGGGGGCCTGGGGAGACCCAGTACTTC. This gives the protein CASSLRGGPGETQYF.